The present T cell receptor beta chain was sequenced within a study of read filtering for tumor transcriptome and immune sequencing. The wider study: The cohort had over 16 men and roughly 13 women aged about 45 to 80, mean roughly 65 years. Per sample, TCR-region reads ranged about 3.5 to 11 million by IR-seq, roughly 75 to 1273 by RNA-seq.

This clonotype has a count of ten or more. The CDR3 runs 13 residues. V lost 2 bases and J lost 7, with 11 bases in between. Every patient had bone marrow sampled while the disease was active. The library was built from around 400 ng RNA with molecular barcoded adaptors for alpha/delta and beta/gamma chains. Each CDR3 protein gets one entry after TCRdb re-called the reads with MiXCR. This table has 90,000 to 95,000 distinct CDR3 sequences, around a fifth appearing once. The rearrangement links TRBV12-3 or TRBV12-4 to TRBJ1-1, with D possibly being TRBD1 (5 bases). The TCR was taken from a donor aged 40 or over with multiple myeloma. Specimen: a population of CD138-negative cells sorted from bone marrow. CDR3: CASSLYGRGEAFF. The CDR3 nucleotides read TGTGCCAGCAGTTTATATGGAAGGGGTGAAGCTTTCTTT.